A single sample gave rise to the 28 T cell receptor beta chains below, sequenced in a study of T-cell memory formation after mild COVID-19. TCRdb re-called the 5' RACE reads through MiXCR, storing one row per CDR3 protein. Of 500,000 to 650,000 distinct CDR3 sequences in the sample, about 20% were seen once. Sequencing was performed on PBMCs or a T cell subset sorted from them (not recorded which). These receptors came from an adult woman who had mild COVID-19 (a few samples of this study predate the infection). Cell type and time point are not known.

This clonotype was counted between two and nine times. For the CDR3, the DNA is TGTGCCAGCAGTTTGGCTGAGAATGAAAAACTGTTTTTT. Protein sequence: CASSLAENEKLFF. The chain employs TRBV12-3 or TRBV12-4 and TRBJ1-4; D not certain. Between the trimmed V and J ends, which lost 3 bases and 5 bases, there was a span of 7 bases. The CDR3 spans 13 residues.

This clonotype was observed a handful of times. The chain combines TRBV5-5 with TRBJ2-5; 8 nucleotides line up with TRBD1. The germline CDR1 and CDR2 sequences are SGHKS and YYEKEE (reference sequence). This CDR3 is built from 15 residues. After removal of 4 bases from V and 1 base from J, the junction contained 6 bases not matched to a gene. The CDR3 region has the DNA TGTGCCAGCAGCCCGATGACAGGGGCCCAAGAGACCCAGTACTTC. Its protein product is CASSPMTGAQETQYF.

The rearrangement uses TRBV5-4 and TRBJ2-3; perhaps TRBD2 as D (6 bases). CDR1 SGHNT and CDR2 YYREEE come from the germline V gene (reference sequence). Trimming took off 5 bases at V and 6 bases at J, with 16 bases between the two ends. The CDR3 runs 14 residues. The CDR3 DNA reads TGTGCCAGCAGAACCCGGACTGCGGGGGATACGCAGTATTTT. It codes for CASRTRTAGDTQYF. Using reference TRBV5-4 and TRBJ2-3 for the parts outside the CDR3, the full variable domain is ETGVTQSPTHLIKTRGQQVTLRCSSQSGHNTVSWYQQALGQGPQFIFQYYREEENGRGNFPPRFSGLQFPNYSSELNVNALELDDSALYLCASRTRTAGDTQYFGPGTRLTVL.

The chain has TRBV12-3 or TRBV12-4 and TRBJ1-3; D is uncertain. The CDR3 loop spans 12 amino acids. The V end was cut by 6 bases, the J end by 2 bases, with 5 bases between. The DNA for the CDR3 is TGTGCCAGCAGGGCAGCTGGAAACACCATATATTTT. Amino acids: CASRAAGNTIYF.

This rearrangement joins TRBV25-1 to TRBJ2-1, with unresolved D. With 5 bases removed from V and 6 bases from J, the gap between germline ends came to 11 bases. The germline V gene encodes CDR1 MGHDK and CDR2 SYGVNS. The CDR3 has 13 residues. The CDR3, as DNA: TGTGCCAGCAGTCCCTATGACCCCAATGAGCAGTTCTTC. Translation gives CASSPYDPNEQFF.

This clonotype was seen a few times. The rearrangement links TRBV6-5 to TRBJ2-1, with a weak D call TRBD2 (5 bases). V dropped 4 bases and J dropped 4 bases, with 11 bases sitting between them. Germline CDR1 reads MNHEY; CDR2 reads SVGAGI. CDR3 size: 14 residues. The CDR3 reads CASSSIGGYNEQFF. The CDR3 DNA follows: TGTGCCAGCAGTTCAATTGGAGGATACAATGAGCAGTTCTTC.

The chain is built from TRBV25-1 and TRBJ1-1; D ambiguous. Germline V gene lookup returns CDR1 MGHDK and CDR2 SYGVNS. The length of the CDR3 is 12 residues. The germline V and J ends were trimmed by 3 bases and 1 base, with 3 bases remaining between them. The CDR3 loop is CASSDRNTEAFF. In nucleotides, the CDR3 is TGTGCCAGCAGTGACAGGAACACTGAAGCTTTCTTT.

In its sample, this clonotype was seen many times. The genes are TRBV5-5 and TRBJ1-2; D is unclear. CDR1 and CDR2 (germline): SGHKS, YYEKEE (reference sequence). Trimming cost V 4 bases and J 4 bases, with 17 bases left between them. This CDR3 is 15 amino acids long. The CDR3 DNA follows: TGTGCCAGCAGCCCTTGGTCCGGGTCGAGCTATGGCTACACCTTC. This translates into CASSPWSGSSYGYTF.

The chain recombines TRBV9 with TRBJ1-1; a weak D match, TRBD1 (6 bases). The ends were cut back, 3 bases at V and 7 bases at J, with 16 bases in the middle. The CDR3 has 14 amino acids. Germline CDR1 and CDR2: SGDLS and YYNGEE. The CDR3 here is CASSGGRKGDEAFF. The CDR3 DNA is TGTGCCAGCAGCGGTGGGCGGAAGGGGGATGAAGCTTTCTTT.

Turning to this clonotype: An end of the junction differs from the germline gene, which may be a read error. The rearrangement uses TRBV5-5 and TRBJ1-6; 9 positions agree with TRBD1. CDR3 length: 16 residues. In germline, CDR1 is SGHKS, CDR2 YYEKEE (reference sequence). CDR3 DNA: TGTGCCAGCAGCCAAGGACAGGGGAACTATAATTCACCCCTCAACTTT. It is translated as CASSQGQGNYNSPLNF.

The V and J genes are TRBV12-3 or TRBV12-4 and TRBJ1-1, with 7 bases lining up with TRBD1. This CDR3 is 13 amino acids long. Trimming cost V 8 bases and J 2 bases; bases outside gene matches: 5. CDR3 in amino acids: CASAQGVNTEAFF. The CDR3, as DNA: TGTGCCAGCGCCCAGGGGGTTAACACTGAAGCTTTCTTT.

This clonotype was detected a few times. The chain combines TRBV7-2 with TRBJ1-2, with a tentative D call TRBD1 (5 bases). The V end lost 4 bases, the J end lost 4 bases, and 16 bases lay between the germline ends. The CDR3 contains 15 residues. Germline CDR1 SGHTA, CDR2 FQGNSA. The CDR3 DNA follows: TGTGCCAGCAGCTCCCAGGGAGCGATAGCCTATGGCTACACCTTC. Amino acids: CASSSQGAIAYGYTF.

This clonotype has at least ten counts. The junction and the germline gene differ at one end; a read error may be behind it. CDR3 nucleotides: TGTGCCAGCAGCCTCGGTAGCGGGGGGGCAAATGAGCAGTTCTTC. It encodes CASSLGSGGANEQFF. The rearrangement uses TRBV5-1 and TRBJ2-1, with TRBD2 matching 11 bases. This CDR3 spans 15 amino acids. Looked up from germline, CDR1 is SGHRS and CDR2 is YFSETQ.

This clonotype has only a few counts. At one of its ends the junction is not consistent with the germline gene, which may arise from a read error. V and J are TRBV19 and TRBJ2-1; D unclear. The germline V gene has CDR1 LNHDA and CDR2 SQIVND (reference sequence). CDR3 length: 13 residues. The CDR3 bases are TGTGCCAGTAGTCGACGAGACGTAACGGAGCCGTTCTTC. This codes for CASSRRDVTEPFF.

This clonotype was seen a few times. V gene TRBV5-5 combines with J gene TRBJ2-7; 10 positions agree with TRBD1. In germline, CDR1 is SGHKS, CDR2 YYEKEE (reference sequence). CDR3 length: 17 residues. The V gene end was trimmed by 0 bases and the J gene end by 1 base; junction bases not matched to a gene: 7. CDR3 nucleotides: TGTGCCAGCAGCTTGGTCGCGGGACAGGGGAGATCCTACGAGCAGTACTTC. It specifies CASSLVAGQGRSYEQYF.

This clonotype was detected only a few times. V and J are TRBV5-1 and TRBJ1-1, with 8 bases lining up with TRBD1. There are 15 residues in the CDR3. Germline CDR1 is SGHRS and CDR2 is YFSETQ. With V trimmed by 2 bases and J by 1 base, 4 bases remained unmatched. As DNA, the CDR3 is TGCGCCAGCAGCTTTACAGGGGGGAAGAACACTGAAGCTTTCTTT. Translated, it gives CASSFTGGKNTEAFF.

The J gene is TRBJ2-3, the V gene TRBV5-1, with 10 bases identical to TRBD1. The V gene's germline CDR1 is SGHRS and CDR2 YFSETQ. V shed 0 bases, J shed 1 base, and the junction held 2 bases outside the gene matches. There are 16 residues in the CDR3. The CDR3 loop is CASSLATGGGTDTQYF. For the CDR3, the DNA is TGCGCCAGCAGCTTGGCGACAGGGGGCGGCACAGATACGCAGTATTTT.

The chain uses TRBV4-1 and TRBJ1-1, with D possibly TRBD1 on 6 matching bases. Germline loops: CDR1 MGHRA, CDR2 YSYEKL. The CDR3 totals 17 residues. Trimming removed 2 bases at V and 0 bases at J, with 16 bases between. The CDR3 sequence: CASSQTWSRGLNTEAFF. The CDR3 DNA follows: TGCGCCAGCAGCCAAACCTGGTCACGGGGGCTGAACACTGAAGCTTTCTTT.

This clonotype appeared a few times. The V gene is TRBV3-1, the J gene TRBJ2-5, with 7 bases matching TRBD2. This CDR3 has 16 residues. Germline CDR1 and CDR2: LGHDT and YNNKEL (reference sequence). The V gene end was trimmed by 3 bases and the J gene end by 5 bases; junction bases not matched to a gene: 12. The CDR3 protein is CASSHGAGVTRETQYF. CDR3 in DNA: TGTGCCAGCAGCCATGGTGCGGGGGTCACGAGGGAGACCCAGTACTTC.

The V call is TRBV6-5, the J call TRBJ1-3; the D is unclear. Germline CDR1 and CDR2: MNHEY and SVGAGI. This CDR3 has 14 amino acids. V was clipped by 2 bases and J by 4 bases, with 9 bases between them. CDR3: CASSYGYIGNTIYF. CDR3 sequence (DNA): TGTGCCAGCAGTTACGGATATATCGGAAACACCATATATTTT.

The rearrangement uses TRBV21-1 and TRBJ2-1; the table calls TRBD1, which could not be checked here. TRBV21-1 is a pseudogene. CDR3 length: 19 residues. This CDR3 is CASSKWATSTGKVYNEQFF. The CDR3 DNA is TGTGCCAGCAGCAAATGGGCTACCAGCACAGGAAAAGTTTACAATGAGCAGTTCTTC.

This clonotype was seen a single time. The chain uses TRBV3-1 and TRBJ1-4; D is ambiguous. Per the germline V gene, CDR1 is LGHDT and CDR2 is YNNKEL (reference sequence). V gave up 4 bases and J gave up 4 bases, with 16 bases separating them. The CDR3 sequence is 16 residues long. CDR3 in DNA: TGTGCCAGCAGCCCGCACGGCAGGTTGCATAATGAAAAACTGTTTTTT. Protein: CASSPHGRLHNEKLFF.

This clonotype showed up just a few times. J is TRBJ1-5 and V is TRBV20-1; TRBD1 agrees at 10 bases. Trimming removed 6 bases from V and 6 bases from J; junction bases left unmatched: 5. The CDR3 covers 13 residues. CDR1 is DFQATT and CDR2 is SNEGSKA in the germline V gene (reference sequence). CDR3 region: CSATDRGFQPQHF. The CDR3 nucleotides are TGCAGTGCAACGGACAGGGGGTTTCAGCCCCAGCATTTT.

J is TRBJ2-7 and V is TRBV4-2; D possibly corresponds to TRBD1 (5 bases). The CDR3 length is 14 residues. CDR1 and CDR2 from the germline V gene are LGHNA and YNFKEQ. V was pared by 4 bases and J by 1 base, with 11 bases between. The CDR3 sequence is CASSRDRQSYEQYF. CDR3 coding DNA: TGTGCCAGCAGCCGAGACCGACAGTCCTACGAGCAGTACTTC.

The rearrangement joins TRBV5-1 to TRBJ1-1; tentative D call: TRBD1 (6 bases). Trimming removed 4 bases at V and 4 bases at J, with 14 bases between. This CDR3 spans 14 amino acids. The germline V gene has CDR1 SGHRS and CDR2 YFSETQ. CDR3 region: CASSPTGRGTEAFF. The DNA of the CDR3 is TGCGCCAGCAGCCCGACAGGTCGGGGCACTGAAGCTTTCTTT.

This clonotype was counted only a few times. V gene TRBV30 combines with J gene TRBJ2-7; D is possibly TRBD2 (5 bases). Between the trimmed V and J ends, which lost 0 bases and 2 bases, there was a span of 8 bases. CDR3 size: 13 residues. Germline CDR1 reads GTSNPN; CDR2 reads SVGIG (reference sequence). The CDR3 sequence is CAWSVSTTYEQYF. Here the CDR3 DNA reads TGTGCCTGGAGTGTCTCGACTACCTACGAGCAGTACTTC.

V is TRBV7-9 and J is TRBJ1-1, with 10 nucleotides matching TRBD1. The V and J ends lost 3 bases and 4 bases, in that order; junction bases with no gene match: 11. The length of the CDR3 is 17 residues. Germline lookup yields CDR1 SEHNR and CDR2 FQNEAQ (reference sequence). The CDR3 DNA reads TGTGCCAGCAGCTTGGCGACAGGGGGCTCCCAAGGCACTGAAGCTTTCTTT. Residues: CASSLATGGSQGTEAFF.

This clonotype appeared many times. The chain is built from TRBV7-3 and TRBJ1-1; D possibly corresponds to TRBD1 (5 bases). Trimming took off 3 bases at V and 5 bases at J, with 13 bases between the two ends. This CDR3 contains 14 residues. Germline values: CDR1 SGHTA, CDR2 FQGTGA. This CDR3 is CASSLQGISTEAFF. The DNA for the CDR3 is TGTGCCAGCAGCTTGCAGGGTATTTCTACTGAAGCTTTCTTT. Variable domain in full (rest from reference TRBV7-3 and TRBJ1-1): GAGVSQTPSNKVTEKGKYVELRCDPISGHTALYWYRQSLGQGPEFLIYFQGTGAADDSGLPNDRFFAVRPEGSVSTLKIQRTERGDSAVYLCASSLQGISTEAFFGQGTRLTVV.